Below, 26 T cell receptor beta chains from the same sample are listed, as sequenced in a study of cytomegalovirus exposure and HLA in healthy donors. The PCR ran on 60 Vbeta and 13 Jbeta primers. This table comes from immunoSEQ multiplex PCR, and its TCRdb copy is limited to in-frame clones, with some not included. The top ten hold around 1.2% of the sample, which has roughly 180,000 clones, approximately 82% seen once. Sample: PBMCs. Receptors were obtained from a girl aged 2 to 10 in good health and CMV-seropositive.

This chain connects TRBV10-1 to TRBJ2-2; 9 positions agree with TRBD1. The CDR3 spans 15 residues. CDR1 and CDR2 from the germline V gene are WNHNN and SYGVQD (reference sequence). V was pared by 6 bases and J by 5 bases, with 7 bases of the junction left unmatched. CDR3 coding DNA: TGCGCCAGCAGCGAACAGGGGGCCAGGACCGGGGAGCTGTTTTTT. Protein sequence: CASSEQGARTGELFF.

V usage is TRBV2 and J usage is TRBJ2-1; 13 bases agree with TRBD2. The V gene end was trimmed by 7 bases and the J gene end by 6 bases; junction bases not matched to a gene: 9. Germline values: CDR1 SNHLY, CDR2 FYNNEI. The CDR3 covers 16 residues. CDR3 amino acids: CASKMTSGRLINEQFF. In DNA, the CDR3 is TGTGCCAGCAAGATGACTAGCGGGAGGTTAATCAATGAGCAGTTCTTC.

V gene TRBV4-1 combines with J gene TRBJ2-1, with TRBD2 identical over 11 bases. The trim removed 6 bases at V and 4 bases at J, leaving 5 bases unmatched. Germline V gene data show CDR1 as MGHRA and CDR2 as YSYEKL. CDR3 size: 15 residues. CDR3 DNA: TGCGCCAGCAGGAAGGGACTAGCGGCGTACAATGAGCAGTTCTTC. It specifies CASRKGLAAYNEQFF.

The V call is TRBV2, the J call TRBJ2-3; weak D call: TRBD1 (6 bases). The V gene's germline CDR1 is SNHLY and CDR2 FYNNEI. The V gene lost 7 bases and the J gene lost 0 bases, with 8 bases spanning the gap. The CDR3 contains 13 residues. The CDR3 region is CASKDSSTDTQYF. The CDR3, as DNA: TGTGCCAGCAAGGACAGTAGCACAGATACGCAGTATTTT.

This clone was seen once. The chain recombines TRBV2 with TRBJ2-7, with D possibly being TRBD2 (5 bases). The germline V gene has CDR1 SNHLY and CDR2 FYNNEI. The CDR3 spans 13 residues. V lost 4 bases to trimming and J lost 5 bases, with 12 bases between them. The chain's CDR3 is CASSGGPADEQYF. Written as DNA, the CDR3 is TGTGCCAGCAGTGGCGGTCCAGCGGACGAGCAGTACTTC.

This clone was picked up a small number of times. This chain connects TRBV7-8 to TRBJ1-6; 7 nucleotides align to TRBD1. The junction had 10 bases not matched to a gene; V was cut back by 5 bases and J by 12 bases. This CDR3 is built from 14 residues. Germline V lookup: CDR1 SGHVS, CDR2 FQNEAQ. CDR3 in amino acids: CASSPGQAGGPLHF. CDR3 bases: TGTGCCAGCAGCCCCGGACAGGCCGGGGGACCCCTCCACTTT. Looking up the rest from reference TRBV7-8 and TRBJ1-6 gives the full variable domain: GAGVSQSPRYKVAKRGQDVALRCDPISGHVSLFWYQQALGQGPEFLTYFQNEAQLDKSGLPSDRFFAERPEGSVSTLKIQRTQQEDSAVYLCASSPGQAGGPLHFGNGTRLTVT.

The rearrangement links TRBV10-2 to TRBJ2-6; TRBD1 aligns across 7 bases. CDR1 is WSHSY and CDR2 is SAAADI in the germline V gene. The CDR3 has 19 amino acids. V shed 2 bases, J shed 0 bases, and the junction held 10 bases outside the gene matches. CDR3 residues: CASSEPTGTAFSGANVLTF. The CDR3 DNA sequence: TGCGCCAGCAGTGAGCCGACCGGGACAGCCTTCTCTGGGGCCAACGTCCTGACTTTC.

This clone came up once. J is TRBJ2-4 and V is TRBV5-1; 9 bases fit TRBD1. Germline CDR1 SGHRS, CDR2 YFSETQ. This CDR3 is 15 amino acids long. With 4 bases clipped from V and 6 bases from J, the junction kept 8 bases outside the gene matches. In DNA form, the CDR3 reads TGCGCCAGCAGCCCTGACGGGACAGGGCCAAACATTCAGTACTTC. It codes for CASSPDGTGPNIQYF.

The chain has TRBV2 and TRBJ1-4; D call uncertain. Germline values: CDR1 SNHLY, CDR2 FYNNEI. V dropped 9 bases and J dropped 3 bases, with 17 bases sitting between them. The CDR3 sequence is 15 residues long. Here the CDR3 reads CASAPVTGSNEKLFF. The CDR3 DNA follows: TGTGCCAGTGCCCCAGTGACGGGTTCTAATGAAAAACTGTTTTTT.

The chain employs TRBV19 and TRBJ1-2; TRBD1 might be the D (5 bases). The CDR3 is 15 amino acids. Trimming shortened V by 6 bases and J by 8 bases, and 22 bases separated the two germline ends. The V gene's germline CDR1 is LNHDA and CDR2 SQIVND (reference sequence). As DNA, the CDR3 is TGTGCCAGTAGGGCCCCAGGAGCGAGGAGGGGAGGCTACACCTTC. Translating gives CASRAPGARRGGYTF.

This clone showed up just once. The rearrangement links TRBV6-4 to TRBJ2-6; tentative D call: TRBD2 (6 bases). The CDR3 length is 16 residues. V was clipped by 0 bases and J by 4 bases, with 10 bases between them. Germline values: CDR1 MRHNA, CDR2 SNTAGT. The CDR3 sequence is CASSDSGLMGANVLTF. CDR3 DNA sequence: TGTGCCAGCAGTGACTCGGGACTGATGGGGGCCAACGTCCTGACTTTC.

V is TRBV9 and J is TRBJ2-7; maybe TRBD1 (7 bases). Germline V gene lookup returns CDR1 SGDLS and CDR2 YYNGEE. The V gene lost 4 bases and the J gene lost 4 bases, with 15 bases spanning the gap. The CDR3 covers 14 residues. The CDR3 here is CASSPRDSRYEQYF. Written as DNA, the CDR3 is TGTGCCAGCAGCCCGCGGGACAGCCGTTACGAGCAGTACTTC.

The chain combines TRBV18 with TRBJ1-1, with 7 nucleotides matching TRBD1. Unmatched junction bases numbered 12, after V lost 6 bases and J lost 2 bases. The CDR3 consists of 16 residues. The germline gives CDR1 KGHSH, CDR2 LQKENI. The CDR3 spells CASSPPLQGTNTEAFF. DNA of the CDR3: TGTGCCAGCTCGCCTCCTTTACAGGGGACCAACACTGAAGCTTTCTTT.

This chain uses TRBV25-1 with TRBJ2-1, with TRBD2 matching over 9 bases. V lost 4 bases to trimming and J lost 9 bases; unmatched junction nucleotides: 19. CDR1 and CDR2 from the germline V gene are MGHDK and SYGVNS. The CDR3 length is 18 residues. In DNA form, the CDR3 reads TGTGCCAGCAGTGGGGGGACTAGCTTATTGAGATTCACCTGTGAGCAGTTCTTC. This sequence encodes CASSGGTSLLRFTCEQFF.

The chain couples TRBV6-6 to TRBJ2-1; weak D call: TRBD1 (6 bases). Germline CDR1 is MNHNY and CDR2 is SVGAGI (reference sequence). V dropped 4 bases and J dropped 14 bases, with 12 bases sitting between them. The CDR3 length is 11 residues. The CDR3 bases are TGTGCCAGCAGTTTCCAGGGGTCCAAGTTCTTC. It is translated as CASSFQGSKFF.

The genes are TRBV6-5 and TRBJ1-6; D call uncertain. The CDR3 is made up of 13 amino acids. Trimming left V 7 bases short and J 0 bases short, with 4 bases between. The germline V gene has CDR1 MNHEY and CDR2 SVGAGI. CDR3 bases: TGTGCCAGCACTGTCTCCTATAATTCACCCCTCCACTTT. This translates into CASTVSYNSPLHF.

CDR3 sequence (DNA): TGTGCCAGCGGCCTCTCTGCGGCCGCGGAGACCCAGTACTTC. Its translation is CASGLSAAAETQYF. The chain carries TRBV9 and TRBJ2-5; no clear D. In germline, CDR1 is SGDLS, CDR2 YYNGEE. Trimming took 7 bases from V and 5 from J, leaving 18 bases between them. The CDR3 runs to 14 residues.

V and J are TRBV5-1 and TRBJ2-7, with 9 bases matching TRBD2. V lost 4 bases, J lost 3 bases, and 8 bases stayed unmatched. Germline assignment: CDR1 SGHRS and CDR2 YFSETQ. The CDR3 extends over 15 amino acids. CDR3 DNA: TGCGCCAGCAGCCCCGGGACTAGCACGGTCTACGAGCAGTACTTC. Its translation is CASSPGTSTVYEQYF. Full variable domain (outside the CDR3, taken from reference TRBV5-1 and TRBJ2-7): KAGVTQTPRYLIKTRGQQVTLSCSPISGHRSVSWYQQTPGQGLQFLFEYFSETQRNKGNFPGRFSGRQFSNSRSEMNVSTLELGDSALYLCASSPGTSTVYEQYFGPGTRLTVT.

CDR3 sequence (DNA): TGTGCCAGCAGTGGCCGCTCGGGACTCCTGCCTGGGGAGCTGTTTTTT. It yields the protein CASSGRSGLLPGELFF. J is TRBJ2-2 and V is TRBV6-1; maybe TRBD2 (6 bases). Germline V gives CDR1 MNHNS, CDR2 SASEGT. Trimming shortened V by 4 bases and J by 8 bases, and 20 bases separated the two germline ends. CDR3 length: 16 residues.

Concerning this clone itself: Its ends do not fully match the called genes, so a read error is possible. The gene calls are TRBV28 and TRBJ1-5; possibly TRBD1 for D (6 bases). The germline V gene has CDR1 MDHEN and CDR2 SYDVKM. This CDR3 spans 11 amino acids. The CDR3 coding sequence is TGTGCCAGCAGTTTAGGACAGCGGAGATATTTT. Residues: CASSLGQRRYF.

The chain's CDR3 is CASSYDEGNTEAFF. CDR3 DNA sequence: TGTGCCAGCAGTTACGATGAGGGGAACACTGAAGCTTTCTTT. The chain combines TRBV7-9 with TRBJ1-1; D is unclear. CDR1 is SEHNR and CDR2 is FQNEAQ in the germline V gene (reference sequence). The V end lost 6 bases, the J end lost 1 base, and 12 bases lay between the germline ends. CDR3 length equals 14 residues.

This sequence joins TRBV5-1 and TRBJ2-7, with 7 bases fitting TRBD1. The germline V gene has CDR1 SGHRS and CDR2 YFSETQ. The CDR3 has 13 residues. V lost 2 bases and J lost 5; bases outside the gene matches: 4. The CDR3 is CASSFLGGDEQYF. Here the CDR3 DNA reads TGCGCCAGCAGCTTCCTAGGGGGCGACGAGCAGTACTTC. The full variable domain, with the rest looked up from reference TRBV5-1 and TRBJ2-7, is KAGVTQTPRYLIKTRGQQVTLSCSPISGHRSVSWYQQTPGQGLQFLFEYFSETQRNKGNFPGRFSGRQFSNSRSEMNVSTLELGDSALYLCASSFLGGDEQYFGPGTRLTVT.

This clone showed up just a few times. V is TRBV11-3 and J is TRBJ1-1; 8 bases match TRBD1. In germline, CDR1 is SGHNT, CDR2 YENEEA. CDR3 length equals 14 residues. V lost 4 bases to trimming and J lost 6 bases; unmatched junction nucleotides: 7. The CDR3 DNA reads TGTGCCAGCAGCTCCCGGGACAGGAAGGCTGAAGCTTTCTTT. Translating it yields CASSSRDRKAEAFF.

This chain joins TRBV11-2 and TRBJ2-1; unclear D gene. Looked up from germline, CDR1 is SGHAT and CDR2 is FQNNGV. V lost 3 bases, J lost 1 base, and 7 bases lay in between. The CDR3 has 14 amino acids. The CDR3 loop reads CASSFIRSYNEQFF. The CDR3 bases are TGTGCCAGCAGCTTTATTCGGTCCTACAATGAGCAGTTCTTC.

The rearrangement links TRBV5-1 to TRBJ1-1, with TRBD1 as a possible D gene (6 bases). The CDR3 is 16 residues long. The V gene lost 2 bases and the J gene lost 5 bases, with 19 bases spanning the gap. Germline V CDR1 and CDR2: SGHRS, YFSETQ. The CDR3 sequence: CASSFSFLRGNTEAFF. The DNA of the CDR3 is TGCGCCAGCAGCTTCTCCTTCTTGAGGGGGAATACTGAAGCTTTCTTT.

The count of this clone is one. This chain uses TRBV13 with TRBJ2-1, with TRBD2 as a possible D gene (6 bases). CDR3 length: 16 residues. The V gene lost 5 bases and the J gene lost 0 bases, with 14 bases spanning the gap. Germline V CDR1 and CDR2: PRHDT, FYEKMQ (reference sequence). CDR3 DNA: TGTGCCAGCAGCGATATAGCGGTCCTCTCCTACAATGAGCAGTTCTTC. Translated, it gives CASSDIAVLSYNEQFF.